This T cell receptor beta chain was sequenced during a study of OX40 agonist ivuxolimab in advanced cancers. Study as a whole: With a range of roughly 20 to 79, age averaged approximately 60 years, and nearly 85% were male. Regarding the study as a whole: Relative to CD4+, CD8+ T cells held more expanded clones on average. Dosing at 0.1 to 3.0 mg/kg was accompanied by clonal expansion of CD4+ and CD8+ blood T cells by week 6.

The V and J ends lost 7 bases and 2 bases respectively, with 14 bases between them. Germline CDR1 is MDHEN and CDR2 is SYDVKM. This CDR3 region has 14 residues. A word on this clone: The antigen is undetermined.

Profiled with immunoSEQ multiplex PCR; TCRdb holds only in-frame clones, not every one. The sample contains over 85,000 clones, 85% to 95% of which appear only once. The clonotype originates from an adult with an advanced solid tumor such as melanoma, head and neck, liver or kidney cancer. The sequencing used CD4+ or CD8+ T cells sorted from blood, collected in a trial of the OX40 agonist ivuxolimab. The V call is TRBV28, the J call TRBJ1-2, with D perhaps TRBD1 (5 bases). This chain's CDR3 is CASTQGGENYGYTF. The CDR3 DNA reads TGTGCCAGCACCCAGGGAGGGGAGAACTATGGCTACACCTTC.